Presented here are 17 T cell receptor beta chains from one specimen sequenced in a study of blood T cell repertoires in COVID-19. Assay used: immunoSEQ multiplex PCR; TCRdb lists only in-frame clones, some missing. The top ten clones hold over 3% of a sample with more than 50,000 clones, roughly 90% of them seen once. Sequencing input: peripheral blood. These receptors all stem from a human donor in a cohort sampled during active COVID-19.

The chain employs TRBV28 and TRBJ2-4; 7 nucleotides match TRBD1. Germline CDR1 and CDR2: MDHEN and SYDVKM. V dropped 4 bases and J dropped 10; count of bases not matched to a gene: 10. This CDR3 has 14 residues. In DNA, the CDR3 is TGTGCCAGCAGTTCCCCTACAGGGGTAGGGATTCAGTACTTC. It yields the protein CASSSPTGVGIQYF.

The chain is built from TRBV28 and TRBJ1-6, with 9 bases identical to TRBD1. From germline, CDR1 is MDHEN and CDR2 SYDVKM. Trimming removed 7 bases from V and 5 bases from J; junction bases left unmatched: 6. The CDR3 loop spans 15 amino acids. CDR3 region: CASTHRDRDNSPLHF. The CDR3 DNA reads as TGTGCCAGCACCCACCGGGACAGGGATAATTCACCCCTCCACTTT.

The table lists this clone with a count of one. The chain combines TRBV5-1 with TRBJ2-3, with a weak D call TRBD2 (5 bases). The CDR3 spans 15 residues. Trimming removed 3 bases from V and 6 bases from J, with 17 bases in between. In germline, CDR1 is SGHRS, CDR2 YFSETQ. This CDR3 is CASSSDGKGWDTQYF. The CDR3, as DNA: TGCGCCAGCAGCTCGGACGGGAAAGGGTGGGATACGCAGTATTTT.

The CDR3, as DNA: TGTGCCAGCAGCAATAGGGGACTCAAGGTCGATCAGCCCCAGCATTTT. This encodes CASSNRGLKVDQPQHF. V is TRBV21-1 and J is TRBJ1-5. TRBV21-1 is termed a pseudogene. There are 16 residues in the CDR3.

The chain joins TRBV9 to TRBJ2-3, with TRBD2 as a possible D gene (5 bases). V was clipped by 2 bases and J by 2 bases, with 12 bases between them. CDR3 length: 15 amino acids. In germline, CDR1 is SGDLS, CDR2 YYNGEE. For the CDR3, the DNA is TGTGCCAGCAGCGTTGATGCGGGCAACACAGATACGCAGTATTTT. Translation gives CASSVDAGNTDTQYF.

The chain carries TRBV10-1 and TRBJ2-5, with D unclear. Per germline, CDR1 WNHNN and CDR2 SYGVQD (reference sequence). The CDR3 covers 13 residues. V gave up 3 bases and J gave up 5 bases, with 10 bases separating them. This chain's CDR3 is CASSEMASETQYF. The DNA for the CDR3 is TGCGCCAGCAGTGAAATGGCTAGTGAGACCCAGTACTTC.

The genes are TRBV3-1 (or the pseudogene TRBV3-2) and TRBJ1-1; a weak D match, TRBD1 (5 bases). The V gene lost 0 bases and the J gene lost 4 bases, with 9 bases spanning the gap. From germline, CDR1 is LGHDT and CDR2 YNNKEL (reference sequence). There are 14 residues in the CDR3. The CDR3 sequence is CASSQDQGPTEAFF. The DNA for the CDR3 is TGTGCCAGCAGCCAAGATCAGGGCCCCACTGAAGCTTTCTTT.

The rearrangement joins TRBV6-5 to TRBJ1-5; 7 bases line up with TRBD1. In germline, CDR1 is MNHEY, CDR2 SVGAGI. The V segment lost 5 bases and the J segment 5 bases; nucleotides outside the gene matches: 3. The CDR3 spans 13 residues. The CDR3 DNA sequence: TGTGCCAGCAGTCGAGACAGGGATCAGCCCCAGCATTTT. The encoded protein is CASSRDRDQPQHF.

V is TRBV5-1 and J is TRBJ1-1; TRBD1 aligns across 8 bases. The germline CDR1 and CDR2 sequences are SGHRS and YFSETQ. The junction had 8 bases not matched to a gene; V was cut back by 6 bases and J by 4 bases. The CDR3 covers 14 residues. CDR3 region: CASTLRTGSTEAFF. In DNA, the CDR3 is TGCGCCAGCACACTTAGGACAGGGAGCACTGAAGCTTTCTTT. The whole variable domain, remainder taken from reference TRBV5-1 and TRBJ1-1, is KAGVTQTPRYLIKTRGQQVTLSCSPISGHRSVSWYQQTPGQGLQFLFEYFSETQRNKGNFPGRFSGRQFSNSRSEMNVSTLELGDSALYLCASTLRTGSTEAFFGQGTRLTVV.

This chain uses TRBV20-1 with TRBJ1-2, with unresolved D. V gave up 3 bases and J gave up 8 bases, with 4 bases separating them. The CDR3 runs to 9 residues. Germline assignment: CDR1 DFQATT and CDR2 SNEGSKA (reference sequence). CDR3 sequence: CSASVGYTF. As DNA, the CDR3 is TGCAGTGCTAGCGTAGGCTACACCTTC.

This chain joins TRBV3-1 (or the pseudogene TRBV3-2) and TRBJ1-4; D is ambiguous. V dropped 1 base and J dropped 8 bases, with 14 bases sitting between them. CDR3 length: 15 residues. Per germline, CDR1 LGHDT and CDR2 YNNKEL (reference sequence). The chain's CDR3 is CASSQGSGVKEKLFF. CDR3 nucleotide sequence: TGTGCCAGCAGCCAAGGTTCCGGGGTTAAAGAAAAACTGTTTTTT.

The chain combines TRBV7-9 with TRBJ1-1; no clear D. V lost 2 bases and J lost 5, with 12 bases in between. This CDR3 spans 14 amino acids. Germline V CDR1 and CDR2: SEHNR, FQNEAQ (reference sequence). The CDR3 DNA reads TGTGCCAGCAGCTTAATTCCGGGGATGACTGAAGCTTTCTTT. Translation: CASSLIPGMTEAFF.

The gene calls are TRBV27 and TRBJ2-2, with 9 bases fitting TRBD1. This CDR3 has 14 amino acids. V lost 6 bases, J lost 6 bases, and 5 bases stayed unmatched. Germline V lookup: CDR1 MNHEY, CDR2 SMNVEV (reference sequence). The DNA for the CDR3 is TGTGCCAGCAGAGGACAGGGGTTCGCCGGGGAGCTGTTTTTT. Translated: CASRGQGFAGELFF.

This sequence joins TRBV7-2 and TRBJ1-1; D is unclear. V was trimmed by 4 bases and J by 0 bases, leaving 12 bases between them. CDR3 length: 15 residues. CDR1 SGHTA and CDR2 FQGNSA come from the germline V gene. CDR3 sequence (DNA): TGTGCCAGCAGCTCGCAACAGTCCATGAACACTGAAGCTTTCTTT. This codes for CASSSQQSMNTEAFF.

This chain links TRBV24-1 with TRBJ2-2; tentative D call: TRBD2 (5 bases). Trimming removed 1 base at V and 7 bases at J, with 9 bases between. This CDR3 has 14 residues. Germline V lookup: CDR1 KGHDR, CDR2 SFDVKD. The DNA for the CDR3 is TGTGCCACCAGTGATTTAAAAAGCGGCGGGGAGCTGTTTTTT. This gives the protein CATSDLKSGGELFF.

The chain employs TRBV21-1 and TRBJ2-2; the DNA was not compared with TRBD1, the D call given in the table. TRBV21-1 is an annotated pseudogene. The CDR3 is 13 residues long. CDR3 amino acids: CASSTPSGGELFF. In nucleotides, the CDR3 is TGTGCCAGCAGCACGCCCTCAGGGGGGGAGCTGTTTTTT.

This clone came up once. The chain recombines TRBV7-3 with TRBJ2-7; 7 bases are shared with TRBD1. Germline CDR1 SGHTA, CDR2 FQGTGA. After removal of 4 bases from V and 3 bases from J, the junction contained 9 bases not matched to a gene. CDR3 length equals 15 residues. CDR3 in DNA: TGTGCCAGCAGCTCATTAGGGGGCGCGGACTACGAGCAGTACTTC. Its protein product is CASSSLGGADYEQYF.